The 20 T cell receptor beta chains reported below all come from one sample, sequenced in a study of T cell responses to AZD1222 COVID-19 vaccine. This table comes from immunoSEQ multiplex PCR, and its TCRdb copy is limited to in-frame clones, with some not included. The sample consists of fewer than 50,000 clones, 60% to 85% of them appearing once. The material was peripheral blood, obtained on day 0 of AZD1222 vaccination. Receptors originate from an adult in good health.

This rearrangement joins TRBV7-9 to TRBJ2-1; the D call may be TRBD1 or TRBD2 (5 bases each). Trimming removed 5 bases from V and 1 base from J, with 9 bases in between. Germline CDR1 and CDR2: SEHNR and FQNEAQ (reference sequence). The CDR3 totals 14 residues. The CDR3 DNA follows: TGTGCCAGCAGCCCCTGGGGGTCCTACAATGAGCAGTTCTTC. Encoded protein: CASSPWGSYNEQFF.

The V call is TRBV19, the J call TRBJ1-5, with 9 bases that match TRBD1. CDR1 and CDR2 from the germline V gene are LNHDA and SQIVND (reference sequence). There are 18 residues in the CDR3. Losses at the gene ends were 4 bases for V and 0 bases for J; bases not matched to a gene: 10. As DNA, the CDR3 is TGTGCCAGTAGTAGACGGACAGGGGTGGAATATAGCAATCAGCCCCAGCATTTT. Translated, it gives CASSRRTGVEYSNQPQHF.

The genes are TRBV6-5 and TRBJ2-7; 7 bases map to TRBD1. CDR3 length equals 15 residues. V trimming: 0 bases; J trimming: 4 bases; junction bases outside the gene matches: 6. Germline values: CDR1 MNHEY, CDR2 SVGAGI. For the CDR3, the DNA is TGTGCCAGCAGTTACTCGCCTCCGGGACAGTACGAGCAGTACTTC. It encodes CASSYSPPGQYEQYF.

CDR3 bases: TGTGCCAGCAGTTTACGGGACAGGGACTACTATGGCTACACCTTC. Translation gives CASSLRDRDYYGYTF. V gene TRBV28 combines with J gene TRBJ1-2; TRBD1 matches at 9 bases. From germline, CDR1 is MDHEN and CDR2 SYDVKM. V lost 2 bases, J lost 3 bases, and 4 bases stayed unmatched. The CDR3 is 15 residues long.

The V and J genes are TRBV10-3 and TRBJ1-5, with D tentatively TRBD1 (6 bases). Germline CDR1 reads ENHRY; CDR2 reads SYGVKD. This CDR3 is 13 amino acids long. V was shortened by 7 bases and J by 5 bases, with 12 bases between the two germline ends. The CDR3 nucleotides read TGTGCCATCACGAACGCAGGGGATCAGCCCCAGCATTTT. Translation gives CAITNAGDQPQHF.

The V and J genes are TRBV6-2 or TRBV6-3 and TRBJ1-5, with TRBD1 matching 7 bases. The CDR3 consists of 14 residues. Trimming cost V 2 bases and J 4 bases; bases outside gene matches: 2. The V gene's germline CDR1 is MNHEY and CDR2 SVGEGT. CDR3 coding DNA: TGTGCCAGCAGTTACCAGGGGGGGAATCAGCCCCAGCATTTT. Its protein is CASSYQGGNQPQHF.

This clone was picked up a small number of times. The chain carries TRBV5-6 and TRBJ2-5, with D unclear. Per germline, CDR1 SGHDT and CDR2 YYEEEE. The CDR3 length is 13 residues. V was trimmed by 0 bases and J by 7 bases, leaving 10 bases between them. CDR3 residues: CASSLGIGGTQYF. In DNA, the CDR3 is TGTGCCAGCAGCTTGGGCATCGGTGGGACCCAGTACTTC.

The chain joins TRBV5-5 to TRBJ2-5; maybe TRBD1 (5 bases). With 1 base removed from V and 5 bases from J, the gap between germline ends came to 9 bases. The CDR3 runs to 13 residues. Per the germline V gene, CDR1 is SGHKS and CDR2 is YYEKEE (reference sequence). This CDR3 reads CASSLWKGETQYF. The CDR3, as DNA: TGTGCCAGCAGCTTGTGGAAGGGGGAGACCCAGTACTTC.

The CDR3 sequence: CASSQSTRGGEETQYF. DNA of the CDR3: TGCGCCAGCAGCCAGTCTACGCGGGGGGGAGAAGAGACCCAGTACTTC. V usage is TRBV5-1 and J usage is TRBJ2-5, with 9 bases lining up with TRBD2. The V segment lost 4 bases and the J segment 3 bases; nucleotides outside the gene matches: 10. CDR1 and CDR2 (germline): SGHRS, YFSETQ. The CDR3 has 16 residues. Full variable domain (rest looked up from reference TRBV5-1 and TRBJ2-5): KAGVTQTPRYLIKTRGQQVTLSCSPISGHRSVSWYQQTPGQGLQFLFEYFSETQRNKGNFPGRFSGRQFSNSRSEMNVSTLELGDSALYLCASSQSTRGGEETQYFGPGTRLLVL.

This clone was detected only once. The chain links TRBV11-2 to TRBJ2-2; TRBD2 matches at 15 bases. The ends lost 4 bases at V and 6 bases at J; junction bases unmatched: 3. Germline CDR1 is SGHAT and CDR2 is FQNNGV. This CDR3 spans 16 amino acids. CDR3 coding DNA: TGTGCCAGCAGCTGGACTAGCGGGGGGGCGTCCGGGGAGCTGTTTTTT. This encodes CASSWTSGGASGELFF.

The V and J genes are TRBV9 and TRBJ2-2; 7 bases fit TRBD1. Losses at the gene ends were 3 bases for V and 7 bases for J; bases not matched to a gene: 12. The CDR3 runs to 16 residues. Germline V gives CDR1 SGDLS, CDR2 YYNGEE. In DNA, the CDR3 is TGTGCCAGCAGCGGACCGGGACAGCCCCTTAGCGGGGAGCTGTTTTTT. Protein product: CASSGPGQPLSGELFF.

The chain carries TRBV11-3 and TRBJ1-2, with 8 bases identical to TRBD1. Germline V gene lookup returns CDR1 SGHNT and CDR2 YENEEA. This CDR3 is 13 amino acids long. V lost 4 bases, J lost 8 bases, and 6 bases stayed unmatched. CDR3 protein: CASSSGQGGGYTF. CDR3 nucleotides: TGTGCCAGCAGCTCCGGACAGGGCGGCGGCTACACCTTC.

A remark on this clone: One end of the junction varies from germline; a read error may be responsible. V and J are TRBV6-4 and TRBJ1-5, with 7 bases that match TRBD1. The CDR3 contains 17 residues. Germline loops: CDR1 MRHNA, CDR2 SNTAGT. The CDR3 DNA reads TGTGCCAGCAGTGACCGACGACAGGGTCCCCGCAAGCAGCCCCAGCATTTT. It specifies CASSDRRQGPRKQPQHF.

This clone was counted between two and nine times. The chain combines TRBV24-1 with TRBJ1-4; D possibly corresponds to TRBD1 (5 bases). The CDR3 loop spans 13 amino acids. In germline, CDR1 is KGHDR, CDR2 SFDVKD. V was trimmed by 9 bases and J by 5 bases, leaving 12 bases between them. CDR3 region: CATQGSVNEKLFF. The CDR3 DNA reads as TGTGCCACCCAGGGCTCAGTGAATGAAAAACTGTTTTTT.

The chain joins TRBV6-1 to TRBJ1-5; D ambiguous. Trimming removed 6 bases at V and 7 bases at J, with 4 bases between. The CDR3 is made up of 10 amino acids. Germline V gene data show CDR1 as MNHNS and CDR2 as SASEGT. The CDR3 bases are TGTGCCAGCAGCAGCCAGCCCCAGCATTTT. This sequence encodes CASSSQPQHF.

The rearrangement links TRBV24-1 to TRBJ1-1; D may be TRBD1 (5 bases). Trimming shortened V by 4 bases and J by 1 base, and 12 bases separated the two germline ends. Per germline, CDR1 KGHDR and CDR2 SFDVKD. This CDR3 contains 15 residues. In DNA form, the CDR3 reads TGTGCCACCAGTGACCCCCGGGACGGGAACACTGAAGCTTTCTTT. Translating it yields CATSDPRDGNTEAFF.

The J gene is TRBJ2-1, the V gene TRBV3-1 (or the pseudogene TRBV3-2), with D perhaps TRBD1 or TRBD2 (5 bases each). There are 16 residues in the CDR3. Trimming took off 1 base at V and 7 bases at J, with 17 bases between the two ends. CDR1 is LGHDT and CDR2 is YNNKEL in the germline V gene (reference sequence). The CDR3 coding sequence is TGTGCCAGCAGCCAAGCATCCCTCTATGGGGGAAATGAGCAGTTCTTC. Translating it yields CASSQASLYGGNEQFF.

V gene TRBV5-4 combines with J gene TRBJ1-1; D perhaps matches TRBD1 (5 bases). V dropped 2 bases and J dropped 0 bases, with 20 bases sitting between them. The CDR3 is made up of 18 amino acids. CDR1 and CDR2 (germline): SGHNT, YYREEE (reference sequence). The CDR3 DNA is TGTGCCAGCAGCTTTCGAGGCGGGATGGGGCTGGTGAACACTGAAGCTTTCTTT. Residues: CASSFRGGMGLVNTEAFF.

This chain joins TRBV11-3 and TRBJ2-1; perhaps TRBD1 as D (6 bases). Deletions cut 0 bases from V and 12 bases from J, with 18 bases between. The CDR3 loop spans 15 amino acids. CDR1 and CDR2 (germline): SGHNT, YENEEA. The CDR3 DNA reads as TGTGCCAGCAGCTTAGATGGAAGGGCTGGGGGCGGGCAGTTCTTC. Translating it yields CASSLDGRAGGGQFF.

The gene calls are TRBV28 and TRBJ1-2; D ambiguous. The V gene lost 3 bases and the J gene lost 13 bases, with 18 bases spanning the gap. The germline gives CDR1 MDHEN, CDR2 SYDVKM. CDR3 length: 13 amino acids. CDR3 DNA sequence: TGTGCCAGCAGTTTGGGGTTGCGGAAAGGAGGCACCTTC. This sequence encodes CASSLGLRKGGTF.